The 10 T cell receptor beta chains below were found in one sample sequenced in a study of shared clonotypes between healthy human individuals. Libraries were prepared by immunoSEQ multiplex PCR; TCRdb keeps only in-frame clonotypes and omits some of them. The sample has millions of clones, over 85% seen once. Sequencing input: naive CD4+ T cells from PBMCs. The subset here: CD45RA+ positively selected. The receptor source for this set is a man between 18 and 35 years old in good health. Some clones in this sample may be carry-over from other donors' samples.

The V call is TRBV2, the J call TRBJ1-1; TRBD1 agrees at 10 bases. CDR3 length: 14 residues. J lost 2 bases, V lost 6 bases, and 3 bases had no gene match. Germline-derived CDR1 and CDR2 are SNHLY and FYNNEI. The CDR3 spells CASRRQGANTEAFF. CDR3 bases: TGTGCCAGCAGAAGACAGGGGGCCAACACTGAAGCTTTCTTT.

As to this clone: The sample contains more than one DNA sequence encoding this CDR3. The chain couples TRBV18 to TRBJ2-5; 8 bases are a match to TRBD2. The germline gives CDR1 KGHSH, CDR2 LQKENI. There are 15 residues in the CDR3. V dropped 6 bases and J dropped 1; count of bases not matched to a gene: 7. The DNA of the CDR3 is TGTGCCAGCTCGCCAGTAGCGGGGTCCCAAGAGACCCAGTACTTC. It codes for CASSPVAGSQETQYF.

The V and J genes are TRBV4-3 and TRBJ2-7; D gene ambiguous. CDR1 and CDR2 (germline): LGHNA, YSLEER. Trimming shortened V by 3 bases and J by 2 bases, and 23 bases separated the two germline ends. The CDR3 covers 18 residues. The CDR3 sequence: CASSQTLARVGVPYEQYF. Written as DNA, the CDR3 is TGCGCCAGCAGCCAGACCCTCGCCCGGGTTGGGGTACCCTACGAGCAGTACTTC.

The J gene is TRBJ2-7, the V gene TRBV6-1; the match to TRBD1 covers 10 bases. With 6 bases clipped from V and 0 bases from J, the junction kept 2 bases outside the gene matches. CDR1 and CDR2 from the germline V gene are MNHNS and SASEGT. This CDR3 has 14 residues. The CDR3 DNA reads TGTGCCAGCAGGGGACAGGGGACCTCCTACGAGCAGTACTTC. It translates to CASRGQGTSYEQYF.

This chain joins TRBV20-1 and TRBJ2-1; D is unclear. Per the germline V gene, CDR1 is DFQATT and CDR2 is SNEGSKA (reference sequence). Trimming pared 3 bases from V and 8 bases from J, leaving 8 bases between. This CDR3 has 11 amino acids. The CDR3 loop is CSASYSYEQFF. Here the CDR3 DNA reads TGCAGTGCTAGTTATAGTTATGAGCAGTTCTTC.

CDR3 loop: CASSLQGSDQPQHF. CDR3 in DNA: TGCGCCAGCAGCTTACAGGGGTCAGATCAGCCCCAGCATTTT. V and J are TRBV5-1 and TRBJ1-5, with 7 bases lining up with TRBD1. Trimming removed 2 bases from V and 5 bases from J; junction bases left unmatched: 4. CDR3 size: 14 residues. Per the germline V gene, CDR1 is SGHRS and CDR2 is YFSETQ. Complete variable domain (other parts from reference TRBV5-1 and TRBJ1-5): KAGVTQTPRYLIKTRGQQVTLSCSPISGHRSVSWYQQTPGQGLQFLFEYFSETQRNKGNFPGRFSGRQFSNSRSEMNVSTLELGDSALYLCASSLQGSDQPQHFGDGTRLSIL.

The chain couples TRBV7-2 to TRBJ1-3; D is uncertain. This CDR3 region has 14 residues. V gave up 5 bases and J gave up 8 bases, with 16 bases separating them. Looked up from germline, CDR1 is SGHTA and CDR2 is FQGNSA. The CDR3 sequence is CASSPTNHGHTIYF. CDR3 in DNA: TGTGCCAGCAGCCCGACTAATCACGGGCACACCATATATTTT.

J is TRBJ1-1 and V is TRBV29-1; D is possibly TRBD1 (5 bases). Trimming stripped 6 bases from V and 6 bases from J, with 17 bases between. CDR1 SQVTM and CDR2 ANQGSEA come from the germline V gene. This CDR3 region has 13 residues. The CDR3 DNA sequence: TGCAGCGTCCGCGGGGGAGTTAGGGCTGAAGCTTTCTTT. Protein sequence: CSVRGGVRAEAFF.

V usage is TRBV28 and J usage is TRBJ2-4; D gene unclear. V dropped 2 bases and J dropped 0 bases, with 5 bases sitting between them. The CDR3 loop spans 14 amino acids. Looked up from germline, CDR1 is MDHEN and CDR2 is SYDVKM. CDR3 coding DNA: TGTGCCAGCAGTTTAGCACTAGCCAAAAACATTCAGTACTTC. Protein: CASSLALAKNIQYF.

This sequence joins TRBV7-2 and TRBJ2-1, with TRBD2 matching 9 bases. Germline V lookup: CDR1 SGHTA, CDR2 FQGNSA. V was pared by 3 bases and J by 4 bases, with 4 bases of the junction left unmatched. The CDR3 extends over 15 amino acids. The CDR3 protein is CASSFSGRSYNEQFF. CDR3 in DNA: TGTGCCAGCAGCTTCAGCGGGAGGTCTTACAATGAGCAGTTCTTC.